This TCR beta chain was recorded in a study of Graves' ophthalmopathy and Graves' hyperthyroidism. Whole-study findings and limits: The study's model predicted ophthalmopathy progression at approximately 71% sensitivity and 72% to 75% specificity.

The study amplified TCR beta CDR3 regions using RNA transcripts. Following a first-round RT-PCR that used HTBI primers, a second-round multiplex PCR was carried out. TCRdb independently ran MiXCR on the multiplex PCR reads; one entry per CDR3 protein. The data contain roughly 500,000 distinct CDR3 sequences, roughly 14% of them singletons. The CDR3 length is 15 residues. V was clipped by 6 bases and J by 3 bases, with 18 bases between them. Looked up from germline, CDR1 is MNHNS and CDR2 is SASEGT. This clonotype was observed at least ten times. Its specificity is not known. Ophthalmopathy in the donors was of moderate-to-severe activity, with CAS ≥3, NOSPECS ≥4 and duration under 3 months. The diagnosis combined clinical symptoms, thyroxine, TRAb, thyroid ultrasound and orbital computed tomography scans. Isolation of PBMCs was performed using about 9 ml of fresh peripheral blood.

This sequence joins TRBV6-1 and TRBJ2-7; D possibly uses TRBD1 or TRBD2 (7 bases each). The sequenced sample consisted of blood. The receptor's source is a woman aged 25-40 years with Graves' ophthalmopathy. The CDR3 protein is CASSPATGRGYEQYF. CDR3 coding DNA: TGTGCCAGCAGCCCGGCGACAGGGAGGGGCTACGAGCAGTACTTC.